This TCR beta chain was identified in a study of identical twins. Per the germline V gene, CDR1 is DFQATT and CDR2 is SNEGSKA (reference sequence). The CDR3 runs 18 residues. Unmatched junction bases numbered 11, after V lost 0 bases and J lost 0 bases. The table lists this clonotype with many counts. In TCRdb, the 5' RACE reads were re-called with MiXCR into one record per CDR3 protein. The table has around 510,000 distinct CDR3 sequences, around an eighth seen once. The data were also submitted as part of a second study, on yellow fever vaccine responses in identical twins. That work contributes: Convergence reportedly seemed to mark part of the twins' vaccine T cell response, with personalization marking the rest.

The V gene is TRBV20-1, the J gene TRBJ2-1, with TRBD2 matching 7 bases. The receptor's source is a woman younger than 35 in good health. Sequencing was carried out using CD4+ T cells sorted from blood. DNA of the CDR3: TGCAGTGCTAGAGATATGGAAGTAGCGGGTAGCTCCTACAATGAGCAGTTCTTC. Amino acids: CSARDMEVAGSSYNEQFF.